The 10 T cell receptor beta chains below come from one sample, sequenced in a study of blood T cell repertoires in COVID-19. Only in-frame clones appear in the TCRdb table, and some are missing; sequencing was by immunoSEQ multiplex PCR. This repertoire shows approximately 130,000 clones, approximately 86% found once; its top ten account for about 2.3%. Sequences were obtained from PBMCs or T cells enriched from blood (not recorded which). These TCRs come from a woman between 45 and 65 years old who had recovered from COVID-19.

This chain uses TRBV15 with TRBJ1-5; TRBD1 agrees at 8 bases. Germline V gives CDR1 LNHNV, CDR2 YYDKDF (reference sequence). Losses at the gene ends were 3 bases for V and 2 bases for J; bases not matched to a gene: 6. This CDR3 spans 16 amino acids. The CDR3 loop reads CATSSLQGVGNQPQHF. The CDR3 bases are TGTGCCACCAGCAGTTTACAGGGGGTCGGCAATCAGCCCCAGCATTTT.

This chain connects TRBV5-6 to TRBJ1-6; 8 bases match TRBD1. Losses at the gene ends were 2 bases for V and 7 bases for J; bases not matched to a gene: 2. The germline gives CDR1 SGHDT, CDR2 YYEEEE. The CDR3 contains 14 residues. The CDR3 sequence: CASSLGQGNSPLHF. The CDR3 bases are TGTGCCAGCAGCTTAGGACAGGGAAATTCACCCCTCCACTTT. Filled out from reference TRBV5-6 and TRBJ1-6, the complete variable domain reads DAGVTQSPTHLIKTRGQQVTLRCSPKSGHDTVSWYQQALGQGPQFIFQYYEEEERQRGNFPDRFSGHQFPNYSSELNVNALLLGDSALYLCASSLGQGNSPLHFGNGTRLTVT.

The chain combines TRBV27 with TRBJ2-5, with 8 bases that match TRBD2. With V trimmed by 7 bases and J by 4 bases, 14 bases remained unmatched. This CDR3 contains 16 residues. CDR1 MNHEY and CDR2 SMNVEV come from the germline V gene (reference sequence). The CDR3, as DNA: TGTGCCAGCACGGTTGGGCGGGGGGCCGGAGTAGAGACCCAGTACTTC. Translated: CASTVGRGAGVETQYF.

The gene calls are TRBV12-3 or TRBV12-4 and TRBJ1-2, with D unclear. CDR3 size: 12 residues. V lost 4 bases, J lost 4 bases, and 7 bases lay in between. The CDR3 spells CASSYSAYGYTF. The DNA for the CDR3 is TGTGCCAGCAGTTATAGTGCCTATGGCTACACCTTC.

The chain links TRBV5-1 to TRBJ2-5, with 9 bases matching TRBD1. J was trimmed by 5 bases and V by 4 bases; bases with no gene match: 9. The length of the CDR3 is 15 residues. Germline V gives CDR1 SGHRS, CDR2 YFSETQ. This CDR3 reads CASSAGDRERETQYF. The CDR3 region has the DNA TGCGCCAGCAGCGCCGGGGACAGGGAGCGGGAGACCCAGTACTTC.

The chain has TRBV19 and TRBJ1-2, with 10 bases identical to TRBD1. This CDR3 spans 14 amino acids. Germline V gene data show CDR1 as LNHDA and CDR2 as SQIVND (reference sequence). V was clipped by 5 bases and J by 4 bases; unmatched bases: 4. The CDR3 loop reads CASSFGTGAYGYTF. CDR3 DNA sequence: TGTGCCAGTAGTTTCGGGACAGGGGCCTATGGCTACACCTTC.

V usage is TRBV7-9 and J usage is TRBJ2-7, with 9 bases lining up with TRBD1. This CDR3 comprises 14 residues. The germline V gene has CDR1 SEHNR and CDR2 FQNEAQ (reference sequence). J lost 2 bases, V lost 4 bases, and 3 bases had no gene match. The CDR3 reads CASSSRDRAYEQYF. CDR3 bases: TGTGCCAGCAGCTCCCGGGACAGGGCCTACGAGCAGTACTTC.

This chain links TRBV7-3 with TRBJ2-6; TRBD1 matches 7 bases. Trimming took 6 bases from V and 0 from J; bases not matched to a gene: 5. Germline-derived CDR1 and CDR2 are SGHTA and FQGTGA. The CDR3 consists of 16 residues. Here the CDR3 reads CASRFTGDSGANVLTF. The CDR3 DNA reads TGTGCCAGCAGATTTACAGGGGACTCTGGGGCCAACGTCCTGACTTTC.

This sequence joins TRBV5-8 and TRBJ1-4; no definite D call. V was cut by 2 bases and J by 0 bases, with 11 bases left in between. The germline gives CDR1 SGHTS, CDR2 YDEGEE. The CDR3 totals 16 residues. CDR3 sequence reads: CASSFSQSATNEKLFF. CDR3 bases: TGTGCCAGCAGCTTTTCCCAGTCTGCAACTAATGAAAAACTGTTTTTT.

This chain uses TRBV7-2 with TRBJ2-5; D gene unclear. Germline CDR1 and CDR2: SGHTA and FQGNSA. This CDR3 contains 14 residues. V was cut by 5 bases and J by 5 bases, with 15 bases left in between. The CDR3 DNA reads as TGTGCCAGCAGCCCCTGGAGCCCCCCGGAGACCCAGTACTTC. This codes for CASSPWSPPETQYF.